A single sample is the source of the 25 T cell receptor beta chains below, sequenced in a study of OX40 agonist ivuxolimab in advanced cancers. Using immunoSEQ multiplex PCR, the repertoire was profiled, and TCRdb retains in-frame clones only, with some absent. Counted here are approximately 30,000 clones, 80% to 90% occurring once; the ten biggest clones make up approximately 33%. The source material was CD4+ or CD8+ T cells sorted from blood, sampled in a trial of the OX40 agonist ivuxolimab. The receptors come from an adult with an advanced solid tumor such as melanoma, head and neck, liver or kidney cancer.

The V gene is TRBV6-5, the J gene TRBJ2-7, with D possibly being TRBD1 (5 bases). V lost 2 bases and J lost 7, with 12 bases in between. Germline V lookup: CDR1 MNHEY, CDR2 SVGAGI. The CDR3 runs to 13 residues. CDR3 DNA: TGTGCCAGCAGTTACGGCCCAGGGCGGGAGCAGTACTTC. Its protein product is CASSYGPGREQYF.

This chain uses TRBV25-1 with TRBJ1-1; D gene uncertain. The CDR3 has 11 amino acids. Trimming took 5 bases from V and 7 from J, leaving 8 bases between them. Germline V gene lookup returns CDR1 MGHDK and CDR2 SYGVNS. CDR3: CASSPGDEAFF. The DNA of the CDR3 is TGTGCCAGCAGTCCGGGAGATGAAGCTTTCTTT.

The rearrangement links TRBV7-2 to TRBJ1-1, with a tentative D call TRBD1 (5 bases). This CDR3 is 15 amino acids long. The germline V gene has CDR1 SGHTA and CDR2 FQGNSA. The germline V and J ends were trimmed by 4 bases and 0 bases, with 12 bases remaining between them. The CDR3 bases are TGTGCCAGCAGCTGGGAAGACAGACTGAACACTGAAGCTTTCTTT. This encodes CASSWEDRLNTEAFF.

V gene TRBV5-4 combines with J gene TRBJ2-3; D call uncertain. Germline-derived CDR1 and CDR2 are SGHNT and YYREEE (reference sequence). V lost 4 bases to trimming and J lost 6 bases, with 6 bases between them. The CDR3 sequence is 11 residues long. CDR3 region: CASSLGDTQYF. The CDR3 nucleotides read TGTGCCAGCAGCCTGGGTGATACGCAGTATTTT.

The J gene is TRBJ2-7, the V gene TRBV5-6, with no clear D. CDR1 and CDR2 from the germline V gene are SGHDT and YYEEEE. CDR3 length equals 14 residues. Trimming left V 4 bases short and J 2 bases short, with 13 bases between. The CDR3 here is CASSPVNSAYEQYF. CDR3 nucleotide sequence: TGTGCCAGCAGCCCAGTTAACTCAGCCTACGAGCAGTACTTC.

This clone was observed once. J is TRBJ1-4 and V is TRBV28; no clear D gene. Per the germline V gene, CDR1 is MDHEN and CDR2 is SYDVKM. CDR3 length: 12 residues. Trimming took off 3 bases at V and 6 bases at J, with 5 bases between the two ends. The CDR3, as DNA: TGTGCCAGCAGTTTGGGCGATGAAAAACTGTTTTTT. Encoded protein: CASSLGDEKLFF.

V is TRBV6-1 and J is TRBJ1-3; D perhaps matches TRBD1 (5 bases). The length of the CDR3 is 16 residues. Per germline, CDR1 MNHNS and CDR2 SASEGT. V was cut by 1 base and J by 2 bases, with 12 bases left in between. In DNA form, the CDR3 reads TGTGCCAGCAGTGAAGTGGGGGGGGGACCTGGAAACACCATATATTTT. This sequence encodes CASSEVGGGPGNTIYF.

The DNA for the CDR3 is TGTGCCAGCAGTGAGAAGGATAATTCACCCCTCCACTTT. This encodes CASSEKDNSPLHF. The V call is TRBV6-1, the J call TRBJ1-6; D call uncertain. The CDR3 extends over 13 amino acids. Germline loops: CDR1 MNHNS, CDR2 SASEGT. V was clipped by 3 bases and J by 5 bases, with 5 bases between them.

The chain has TRBV4-3 and TRBJ2-5; D call uncertain. V dropped 0 bases and J dropped 3 bases, with 11 bases sitting between them. The V gene's germline CDR1 is LGHNA and CDR2 YSLEER. This CDR3 is built from 15 residues. This chain's CDR3 is CASSQDRGPKETQYF. The CDR3 DNA reads TGCGCCAGCAGCCAAGACCGCGGACCCAAAGAGACCCAGTACTTC.

This clone was counted a single time. This chain uses TRBV5-8 with TRBJ2-1; 8 bases are shared with TRBD2. V shed 6 bases, J shed 7 bases, and the junction held 6 bases outside the gene matches. The CDR3 length is 13 residues. Germline-derived CDR1 and CDR2 are SGHTS and YDEGEE. The CDR3 loop reads CASNLGGGNEQFF. The CDR3 nucleotides read TGTGCCAGCAACCTCGGGGGGGGGAATGAGCAGTTCTTC. Full variable domain (remainder filled in from reference TRBV5-8 and TRBJ2-1): EAGVTQSPTHLIKTRGQQATLRCSPISGHTSVYWYQQALGLGLQFLLWYDEGEERNRGNFPPRFSGRQFPNYSSELNVNALELEDSALYLCASNLGGGNEQFFGPGTRLTVL.

This clone appeared a few times. The junction departs from the called germline gene at one end, perhaps through a read error. V gene TRBV5-5 combines with J gene TRBJ2-1; maybe TRBD2 (6 bases). The CDR3 is 15 amino acids. Germline V gene data show CDR1 as SGHKS and CDR2 as YYEKEE (reference sequence). The CDR3 region is CASSQDGLPLDEQFF. The CDR3, as DNA: TGCGCCAGCAGCCAAGACGGACTACCCTTAGATGAGCAGTTCTTC.

As DNA, the CDR3 is TGTGCCAGCAGTCCGCAGTTGAGTGGAAACACCATATATTTT. This translates into CASSPQLSGNTIYF. The rearrangement uses TRBV27 and TRBJ1-3; no clear D. There are 14 residues in the CDR3. Germline V gene lookup returns CDR1 MNHEY and CDR2 SMNVEV (reference sequence). Trimming shortened V by 5 bases and J by 3 bases, and 11 bases separated the two germline ends.

The chain combines TRBV9 with TRBJ1-1; D is unresolved. V lost 4 bases and J 5 bases, leaving 9 bases between the germline ends. The CDR3 spans 12 residues. Per germline, CDR1 SGDLS and CDR2 YYNGEE. This CDR3 reads CASSPEVTEAFF. CDR3 DNA: TGTGCCAGCAGCCCCGAGGTGACTGAAGCTTTCTTT.

J is TRBJ1-4 and V is TRBV5-4; D perhaps matches TRBD1 (6 bases). There are 14 residues in the CDR3. The germline V gene encodes CDR1 SGHNT and CDR2 YYREEE (reference sequence). Between the trimmed V and J ends, which lost 4 bases and 4 bases, there was a span of 11 bases. The CDR3: CASSADSHNEKLFF. CDR3 sequence (DNA): TGTGCCAGCAGCGCGGACAGCCATAATGAAAAACTGTTTTTT. The full variable domain, with the rest looked up from reference TRBV5-4 and TRBJ1-4, is ETGVTQSPTHLIKTRGQQVTLRCSSQSGHNTVSWYQQALGQGPQFIFQYYREEENGRGNFPPRFSGLQFPNYSSELNVNALELDDSALYLCASSADSHNEKLFFGSGTQLSVL.

V gene TRBV13 combines with J gene TRBJ1-4; 9 nucleotides line up with TRBD1. In germline, CDR1 is PRHDT, CDR2 FYEKMQ (reference sequence). The CDR3 covers 14 residues. The ends lost 6 bases at V and 8 bases at J; junction bases unmatched: 7. The CDR3 region is CASSPGQGEEKLFF. In DNA, the CDR3 is TGTGCCAGCAGTCCGGGACAGGGCGAGGAAAAACTGTTTTTT.

The CDR3 DNA reads TGTGCCAGCAGCAACACAGGGGGCGAGCAGTACTTC. As protein: CASSNTGGEQYF. The chain has TRBV9 and TRBJ2-7; 8 bases map to TRBD1. This CDR3 is 12 amino acids long. Germline assignment: CDR1 SGDLS and CDR2 YYNGEE. The V segment lost 4 bases and the J segment 6 bases; nucleotides outside the gene matches: 3.

V is TRBV30 and J is TRBJ1-2, with a tentative D call TRBD1 (5 bases). The V gene's germline CDR1 is GTSNPN and CDR2 SVGIG (reference sequence). This CDR3 is built from 13 residues. V lost 1 base to trimming and J lost 3 bases, with 9 bases between them. CDR3 sequence: CAWSGLGDYGYTF. Here the CDR3 DNA reads TGTGCCTGGAGTGGGTTAGGGGACTATGGCTACACCTTC.

This rearrangement joins TRBV5-1 to TRBJ2-1; 7 bases agree with TRBD2. CDR3 length equals 14 residues. Trimming at V came to 2 bases and at J to 7 bases, leaving 6 bases not matched to a gene. CDR1 and CDR2 from the germline V gene are SGHRS and YFSETQ. CDR3 nucleotide sequence: TGCGCCAGCAGCTTCGGCGGGAGCGGTAATGAGCAGTTCTTC. Its translation: CASSFGGSGNEQFF. Combining the CDR3 with reference TRBV5-1 and TRBJ2-1 gives the whole variable domain KAGVTQTPRYLIKTRGQQVTLSCSPISGHRSVSWYQQTPGQGLQFLFEYFSETQRNKGNFPGRFSGRQFSNSRSEMNVSTLELGDSALYLCASSFGGSGNEQFFGPGTRLTVL.

The chain links TRBV6-1 to TRBJ2-1, with D possibly being TRBD1 (7 bases). This CDR3 region has 16 residues. V lost 0 bases and J lost 0, with 9 bases in between. Germline V CDR1 and CDR2: MNHNS, SASEGT. The DNA for the CDR3 is TGTGCCAGCAGTGAAGCGCGGGACAGCTCCTACAATGAGCAGTTCTTC. Its translation: CASSEARDSSYNEQFF.

The chain couples TRBV28 to TRBJ1-1; 7 bases fit TRBD1. This CDR3 spans 17 amino acids. Germline assignment: CDR1 MDHEN and CDR2 SYDVKM. V lost 1 base, J lost 8 bases, and 16 bases stayed unmatched. CDR3 sequence reads: CASSLYLTGDVSREAFF. DNA of the CDR3: TGTGCCAGCAGTTTATATCTAACAGGGGATGTCTCGCGGGAAGCTTTCTTT.

CDR3 nucleotide sequence: TGCGCCAGCAGCCAAGAGGACAGGGGGCGAGGCTACACCTTC. It codes for CASSQEDRGRGYTF. The J gene is TRBJ1-2, the V gene TRBV5-1; 11 bases fit TRBD1. This CDR3 comprises 14 residues. The V gene's germline CDR1 is SGHRS and CDR2 YFSETQ. The V and J ends lost 4 bases and 8 bases, in that order; junction bases with no gene match: 7.

This clone was recorded once. This rearrangement joins TRBV28 to TRBJ1-2; D is uncertain. V was cut by 5 bases and J by 8 bases, with 15 bases left in between. The germline V gene encodes CDR1 MDHEN and CDR2 SYDVKM. The CDR3 runs 13 residues. The CDR3 region has the DNA TGTGCCAGCAGTCCAGACCAAGGGTACGGCTACACCTTC. This sequence encodes CASSPDQGYGYTF.

The chain recombines TRBV6-6 with TRBJ1-5; D is possibly TRBD1 (6 bases). The V gene's germline CDR1 is MNHNY and CDR2 SVGAGI (reference sequence). V was trimmed by 0 bases and J by 6 bases, leaving 9 bases between them. The CDR3 is 14 amino acids. CDR3 in amino acids: CASSYSGGRQPQHF. The CDR3 bases are TGTGCCAGCAGTTACTCGGGGGGGCGTCAGCCCCAGCATTTT.

This clone is termed medium-sized. The chain links TRBV15 to TRBJ1-1; 7 nucleotides align to TRBD1. The CDR3 is 15 residues long. CDR1 is LNHNV, CDR2 YYDKDF, per germline (reference sequence). J was trimmed by 4 bases and V by 5 bases; bases with no gene match: 10. The CDR3 here is CATSQHLGGGTEAFF. The DNA of the CDR3 is TGTGCCACCAGCCAACACCTAGGGGGCGGCACTGAAGCTTTCTTT.

This chain connects TRBV28 to TRBJ2-7; 7 bases match TRBD1. Germline assignment: CDR1 MDHEN and CDR2 SYDVKM. The J segment lost 3 bases and the V segment lost 5 bases, leaving 4 bases of the junction unmatched. The CDR3 totals 13 residues. CDR3 amino acids: CASSEGQIYEQYF. CDR3 sequence (DNA): TGTGCCAGCAGTGAGGGACAGATCTACGAGCAGTACTTC.